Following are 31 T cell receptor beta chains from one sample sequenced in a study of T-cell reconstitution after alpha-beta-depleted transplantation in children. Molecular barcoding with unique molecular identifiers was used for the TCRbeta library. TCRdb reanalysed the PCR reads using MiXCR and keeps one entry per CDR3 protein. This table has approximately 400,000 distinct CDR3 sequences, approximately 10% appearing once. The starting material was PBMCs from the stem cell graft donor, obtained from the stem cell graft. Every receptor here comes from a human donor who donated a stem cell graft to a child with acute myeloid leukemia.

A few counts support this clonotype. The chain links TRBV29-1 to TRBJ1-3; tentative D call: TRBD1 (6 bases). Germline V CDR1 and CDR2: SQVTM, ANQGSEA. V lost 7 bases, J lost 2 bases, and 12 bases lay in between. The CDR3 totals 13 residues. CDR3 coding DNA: TGCAGCGCCGGAAGGGGGGCTGGAAACACCATATATTTT. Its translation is CSAGRGAGNTIYF.

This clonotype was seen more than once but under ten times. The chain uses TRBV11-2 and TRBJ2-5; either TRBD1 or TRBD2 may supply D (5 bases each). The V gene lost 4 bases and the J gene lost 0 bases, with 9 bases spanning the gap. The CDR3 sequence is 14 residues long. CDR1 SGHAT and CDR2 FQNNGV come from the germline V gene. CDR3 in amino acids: CASSSWDHQETQYF. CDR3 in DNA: TGTGCCAGCAGCTCCTGGGACCACCAAGAGACCCAGTACTTC.

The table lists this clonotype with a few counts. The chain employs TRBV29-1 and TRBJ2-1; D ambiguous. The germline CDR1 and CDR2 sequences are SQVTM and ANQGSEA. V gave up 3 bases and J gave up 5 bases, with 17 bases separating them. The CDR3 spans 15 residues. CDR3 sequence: CSVDRLDRVHNEQFF. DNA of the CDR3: TGCAGCGTTGATAGACTGGATAGGGTGCACAATGAGCAGTTCTTC.

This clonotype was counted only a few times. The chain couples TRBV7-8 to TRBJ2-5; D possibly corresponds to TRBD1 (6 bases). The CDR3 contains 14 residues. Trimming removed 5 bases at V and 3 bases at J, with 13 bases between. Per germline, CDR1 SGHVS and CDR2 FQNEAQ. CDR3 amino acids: CASSSAGTKETQYF. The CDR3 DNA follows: TGTGCCAGCAGCAGCGCCGGGACAAAAGAGACCCAGTACTTC.

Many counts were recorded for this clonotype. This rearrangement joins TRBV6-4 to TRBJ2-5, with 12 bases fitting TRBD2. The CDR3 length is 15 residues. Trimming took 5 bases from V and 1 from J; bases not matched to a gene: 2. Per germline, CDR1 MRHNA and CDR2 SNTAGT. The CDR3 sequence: CASSRLAGAQETQYF. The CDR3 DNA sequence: TGTGCCAGCAGTCGACTAGCGGGAGCCCAAGAGACCCAGTACTTC.

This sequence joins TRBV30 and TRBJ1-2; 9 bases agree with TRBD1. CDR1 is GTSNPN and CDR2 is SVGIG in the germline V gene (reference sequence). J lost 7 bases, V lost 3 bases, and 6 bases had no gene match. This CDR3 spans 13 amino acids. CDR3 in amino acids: CAWSAGTGIGYTF. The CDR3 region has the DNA TGTGCCTGGAGCGCCGGGACAGGGATTGGCTACACCTTC.

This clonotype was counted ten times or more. CDR3 residues: CASSGSLLNSYEQYF. CDR3 sequence (DNA): TGTGCCAGCAGCGGAAGCTTGCTCAACTCCTACGAGCAGTACTTC. This chain links TRBV7-2 with TRBJ2-7; D is uncertain. Germline V gives CDR1 SGHTA, CDR2 FQGNSA. CDR3 length: 15 residues. Trimming left V 5 bases short and J 0 bases short, with 14 bases between.

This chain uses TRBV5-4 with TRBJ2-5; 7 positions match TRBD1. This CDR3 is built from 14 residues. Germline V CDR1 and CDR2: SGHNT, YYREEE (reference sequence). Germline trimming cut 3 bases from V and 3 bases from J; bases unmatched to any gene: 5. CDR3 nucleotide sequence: TGTGCCAGCAGCTCCCGGGACAGCAAAGAGACCCAGTACTTC. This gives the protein CASSSRDSKETQYF. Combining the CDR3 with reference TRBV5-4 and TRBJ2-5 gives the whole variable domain ETGVTQSPTHLIKTRGQQVTLRCSSQSGHNTVSWYQQALGQGPQFIFQYYREEENGRGNFPPRFSGLQFPNYSSELNVNALELDDSALYLCASSSRDSKETQYFGPGTRLLVL.

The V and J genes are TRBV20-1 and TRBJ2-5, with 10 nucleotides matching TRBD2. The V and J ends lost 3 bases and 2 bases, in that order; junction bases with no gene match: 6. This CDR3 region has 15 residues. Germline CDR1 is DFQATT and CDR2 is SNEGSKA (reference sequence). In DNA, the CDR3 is TGCAGTGCTAGTGTCCCTAGCGGGGGACAAGAGACCCAGTACTTC. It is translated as CSASVPSGGQETQYF.

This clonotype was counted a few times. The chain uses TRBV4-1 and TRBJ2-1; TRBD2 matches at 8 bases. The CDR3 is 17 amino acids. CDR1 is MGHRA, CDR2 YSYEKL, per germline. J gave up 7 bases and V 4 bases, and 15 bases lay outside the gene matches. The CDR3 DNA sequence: TGCGCCAGCAGCCTTATTCCGGGACTAGGAGCGTGGAATGAGCAGTTCTTC. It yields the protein CASSLIPGLGAWNEQFF.

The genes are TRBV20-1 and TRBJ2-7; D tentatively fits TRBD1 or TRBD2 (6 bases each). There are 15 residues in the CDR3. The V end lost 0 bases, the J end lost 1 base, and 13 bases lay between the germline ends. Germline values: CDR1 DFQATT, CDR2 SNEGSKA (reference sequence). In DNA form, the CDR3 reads TGCAGTGCTAGAGATCTTCTAGGGGGGTCCTACGAGCAGTACTTC. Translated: CSARDLLGGSYEQYF.

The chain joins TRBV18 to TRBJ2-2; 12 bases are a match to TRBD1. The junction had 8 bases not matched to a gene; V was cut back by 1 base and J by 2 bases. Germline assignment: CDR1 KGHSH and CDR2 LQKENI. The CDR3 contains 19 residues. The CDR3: CASSPQRAGQGANTGELFF. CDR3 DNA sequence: TGTGCCAGCTCACCACAGCGCGCGGGACAGGGGGCTAACACCGGGGAGCTGTTTTTT.

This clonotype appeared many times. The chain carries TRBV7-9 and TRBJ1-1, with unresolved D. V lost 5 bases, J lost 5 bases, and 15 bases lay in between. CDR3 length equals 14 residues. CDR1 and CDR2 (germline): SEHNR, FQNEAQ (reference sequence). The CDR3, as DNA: TGTGCCAGCAGCCCCCTTAGGTCGTGGACTGAAGCTTTCTTT. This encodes CASSPLRSWTEAFF.

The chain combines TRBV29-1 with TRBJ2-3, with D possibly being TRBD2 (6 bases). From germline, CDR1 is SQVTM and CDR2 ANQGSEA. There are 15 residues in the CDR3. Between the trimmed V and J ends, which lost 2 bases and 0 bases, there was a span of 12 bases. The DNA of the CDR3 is TGCAGCGTTGAATTGCGGGGCTCTAGCACAGATACGCAGTATTTT. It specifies CSVELRGSSTDTQYF.

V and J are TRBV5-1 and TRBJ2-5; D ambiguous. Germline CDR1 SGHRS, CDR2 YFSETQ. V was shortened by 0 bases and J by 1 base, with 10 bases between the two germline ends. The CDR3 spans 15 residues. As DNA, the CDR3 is TGCGCCAGCAGCTTGGAAGGGTTGGGCCAAGAGACCCAGTACTTC. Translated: CASSLEGLGQETQYF.

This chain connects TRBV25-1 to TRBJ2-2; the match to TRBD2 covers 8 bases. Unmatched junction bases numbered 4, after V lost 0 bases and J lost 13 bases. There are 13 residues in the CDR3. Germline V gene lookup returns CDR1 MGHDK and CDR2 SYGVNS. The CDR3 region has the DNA TGTGCCAGCAGTGAATATCAGGCGGGAGGGCTGTTTTTT. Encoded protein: CASSEYQAGGLFF.

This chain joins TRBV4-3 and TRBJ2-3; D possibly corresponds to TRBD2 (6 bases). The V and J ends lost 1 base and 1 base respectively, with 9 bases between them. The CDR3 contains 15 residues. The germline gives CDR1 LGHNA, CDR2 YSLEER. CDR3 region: CASSQGSSGTDTQYF. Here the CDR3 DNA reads TGCGCCAGCAGCCAAGGATCTAGCGGCACAGATACGCAGTATTTT.

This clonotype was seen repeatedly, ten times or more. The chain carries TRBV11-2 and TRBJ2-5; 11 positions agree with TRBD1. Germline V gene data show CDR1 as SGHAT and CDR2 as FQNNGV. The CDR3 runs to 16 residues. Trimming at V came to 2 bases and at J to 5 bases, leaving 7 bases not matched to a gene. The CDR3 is CASSLWTGGVFETQYF. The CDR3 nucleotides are TGTGCCAGCAGCTTATGGACAGGGGGCGTTTTTGAGACCCAGTACTTC.

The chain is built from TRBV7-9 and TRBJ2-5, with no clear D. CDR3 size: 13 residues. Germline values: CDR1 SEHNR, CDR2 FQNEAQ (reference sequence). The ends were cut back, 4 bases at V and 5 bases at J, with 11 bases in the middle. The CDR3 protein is CASSYELSETQYF. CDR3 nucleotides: TGTGCCAGCAGCTACGAGCTCTCGGAGACCCAGTACTTC.

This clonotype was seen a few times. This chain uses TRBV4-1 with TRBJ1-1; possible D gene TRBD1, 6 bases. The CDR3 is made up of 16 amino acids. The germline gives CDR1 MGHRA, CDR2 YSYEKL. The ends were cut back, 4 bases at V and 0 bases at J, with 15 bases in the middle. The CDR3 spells CASSRPVGGMNTEAFF. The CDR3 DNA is TGCGCCAGCAGCCGACCTGTTGGGGGCATGAACACTGAAGCTTTCTTT.

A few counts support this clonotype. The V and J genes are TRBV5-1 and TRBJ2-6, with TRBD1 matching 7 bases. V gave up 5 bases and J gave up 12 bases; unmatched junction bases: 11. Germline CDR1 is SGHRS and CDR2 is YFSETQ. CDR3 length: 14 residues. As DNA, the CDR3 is TGCGCCAGCAGTGGCCCGGACAGGACTCTCGTCCTGACTTTC. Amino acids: CASSGPDRTLVLTF.

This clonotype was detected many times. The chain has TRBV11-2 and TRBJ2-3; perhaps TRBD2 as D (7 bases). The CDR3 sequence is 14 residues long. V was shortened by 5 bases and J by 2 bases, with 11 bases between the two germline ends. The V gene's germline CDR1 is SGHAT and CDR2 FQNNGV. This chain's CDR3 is CASSLGGLTDTQYF. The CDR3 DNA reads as TGTGCCAGCAGCCTGGGGGGGCTCACAGATACGCAGTATTTT.

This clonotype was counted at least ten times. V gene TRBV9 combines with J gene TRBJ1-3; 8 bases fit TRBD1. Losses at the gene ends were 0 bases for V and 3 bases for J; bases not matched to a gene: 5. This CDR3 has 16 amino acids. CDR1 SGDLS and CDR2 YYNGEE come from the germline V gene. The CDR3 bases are TGTGCCAGCAGCGTAGGGCACAGGGGGTATGGAAACACCATATATTTT. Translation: CASSVGHRGYGNTIYF.

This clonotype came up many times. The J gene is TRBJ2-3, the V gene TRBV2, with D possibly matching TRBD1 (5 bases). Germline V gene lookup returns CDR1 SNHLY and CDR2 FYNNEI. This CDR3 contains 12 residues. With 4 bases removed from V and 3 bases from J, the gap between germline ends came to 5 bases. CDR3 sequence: CASSAGTDTQYF. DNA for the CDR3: TGTGCCAGCAGTGCAGGGACAGATACGCAGTATTTT.

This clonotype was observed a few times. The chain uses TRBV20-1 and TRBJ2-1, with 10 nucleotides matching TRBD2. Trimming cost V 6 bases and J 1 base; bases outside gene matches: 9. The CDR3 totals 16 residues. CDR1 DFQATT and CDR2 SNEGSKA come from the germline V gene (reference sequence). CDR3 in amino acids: CSANIAGGRSYNEQFF. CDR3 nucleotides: TGCAGTGCAAACATAGCGGGAGGTCGATCCTACAATGAGCAGTTCTTC.

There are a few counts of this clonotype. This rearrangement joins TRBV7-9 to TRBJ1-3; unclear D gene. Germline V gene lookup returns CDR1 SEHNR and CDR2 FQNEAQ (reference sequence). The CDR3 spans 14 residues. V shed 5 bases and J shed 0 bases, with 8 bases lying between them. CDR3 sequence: CASSVGPSGNTIYF. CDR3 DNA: TGTGCCAGCAGCGTCGGCCCCTCTGGAAACACCATATATTTT.

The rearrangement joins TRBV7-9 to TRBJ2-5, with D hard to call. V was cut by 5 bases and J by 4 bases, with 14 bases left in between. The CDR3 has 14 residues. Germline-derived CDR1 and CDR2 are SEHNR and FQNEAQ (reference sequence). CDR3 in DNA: TGTGCCAGCAGCCCACCCTTGAGCCGAGAGACCCAGTACTTC. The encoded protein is CASSPPLSRETQYF.

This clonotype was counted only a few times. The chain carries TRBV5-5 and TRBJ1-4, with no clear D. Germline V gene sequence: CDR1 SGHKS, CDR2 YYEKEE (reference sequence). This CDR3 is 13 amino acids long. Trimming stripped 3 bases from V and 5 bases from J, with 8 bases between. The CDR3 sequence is CASSWAGNEKLFF. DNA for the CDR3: TGTGCCAGCAGCTGGGCTGGAAATGAAAAACTGTTTTTT.

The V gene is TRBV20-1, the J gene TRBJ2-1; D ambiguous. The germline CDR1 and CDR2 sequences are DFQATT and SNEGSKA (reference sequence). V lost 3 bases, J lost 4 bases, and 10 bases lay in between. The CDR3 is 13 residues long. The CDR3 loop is CSASSPDYNEQFF. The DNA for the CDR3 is TGCAGTGCTAGTAGTCCTGATTACAATGAGCAGTTCTTC.

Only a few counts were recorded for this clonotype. CDR3 in amino acids: CASSRGQGNAFGQPQHF. CDR3 sequence (DNA): TGTGCCAGCAGTAGGGGACAGGGTAATGCTTTTGGTCAGCCCCAGCATTTT. The chain uses TRBV12-3 or TRBV12-4 and TRBJ1-5; 9 bases map to TRBD1. V lost 5 bases to trimming and J lost 6 bases; unmatched junction nucleotides: 14. This CDR3 is built from 17 residues.

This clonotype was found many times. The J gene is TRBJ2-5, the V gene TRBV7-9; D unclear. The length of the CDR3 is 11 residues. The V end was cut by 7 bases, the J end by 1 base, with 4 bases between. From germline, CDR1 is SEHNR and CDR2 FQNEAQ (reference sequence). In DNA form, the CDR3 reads TGTGCCAGCACAGGCCAAGAGACCCAGTACTTC. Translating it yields CASTGQETQYF.